The 13 T cell receptor beta chains given below trace back to one sample, sequenced in a study of T-cell memory formation after mild COVID-19. TCRdb called the 5' RACE reads again in MiXCR, with one record for every CDR3 protein. The table lists 150,000 to 200,000 distinct CDR3 sequences, around 13% of them singletons. The sample consisted of PBMCs or a T cell subset sorted from them (not recorded which). The receptor source for this set is an adult woman who had mild COVID-19 (a few samples of this study predate the infection). Cell type and time point are not known.

This chain uses TRBV10-3 with TRBJ2-7; 9 bases are shared with TRBD1. The CDR3 has 13 residues. The trim removed 10 bases at V and 0 bases at J, leaving 4 bases unmatched. Germline values: CDR1 ENHRY, CDR2 SYGVKD. The CDR3 region is CATETGGSYEQYF. The DNA for the CDR3 is TGTGCCACCGAGACAGGGGGCTCCTACGAGCAGTACTTC.

The chain uses TRBV2 and TRBJ2-7, with D possibly being TRBD1 or TRBD2 (5 bases each). Trimming took off 6 bases at V and 6 bases at J, with 24 bases between the two ends. Germline loops: CDR1 SNHLY, CDR2 FYNNEI. The CDR3 spans 16 residues. The CDR3 loop is CASSLGTVRDSPEQYF. The CDR3 DNA follows: TGTGCCAGCAGCCTGGGGACCGTCCGAGATTCTCCCGAGCAGTACTTC.

The chain links TRBV6-6 to TRBJ2-7; 13 bases match TRBD2. CDR3 size: 15 residues. Germline CDR1 and CDR2: MNHNY and SVGAGI (reference sequence). V dropped 7 bases and J dropped 6; count of bases not matched to a gene: 9. The CDR3, as DNA: TGTGCCAGCACGCTCCTACTAGCGGGAGGGCCCGAGCAGTACTTC. This sequence encodes CASTLLLAGGPEQYF.

The chain's CDR3 is CASSSPGVYEQYF. The CDR3 nucleotides read TGCGCCAGCAGCTCCCCCGGGGTGTACGAGCAGTACTTC. This chain joins TRBV5-1 and TRBJ2-7; a possible D gene is TRBD2 (5 bases). CDR1 and CDR2 (germline): SGHRS, YFSETQ. V gave up 3 bases and J gave up 4 bases, with 11 bases separating them. The CDR3 totals 13 residues. The full variable domain, with the rest looked up from reference TRBV5-1 and TRBJ2-7, is KAGVTQTPRYLIKTRGQQVTLSCSPISGHRSVSWYQQTPGQGLQFLFEYFSETQRNKGNFPGRFSGRQFSNSRSEMNVSTLELGDSALYLCASSSPGVYEQYFGPGTRLTVT.

This clonotype was counted only a few times. The V call is TRBV9, the J call TRBJ1-3; D might be TRBD1 (6 bases). The V gene's germline CDR1 is SGDLS and CDR2 YYNGEE. V was cut by 3 bases and J by 2 bases, with 12 bases left in between. CDR3 length: 15 residues. CDR3 in DNA: TGTGCCAGCAGCGCCCGGGACACAACTGGAAACACCATATATTTT. Amino acids: CASSARDTTGNTIYF. The full variable domain, completed using reference TRBV9 and TRBJ1-3, is DSGVTQTPKHLITATGQRVTLRCSPRSGDLSVYWYQQSLDQGLQFLIQYYNGEERAKGNILERFSAQQFPDLHSELNLSSLELGDSALYFCASSARDTTGNTIYFGEGSWLTVV.

This sequence joins TRBV7-3 and TRBJ2-3; 7 bases are a match to TRBD2. There are 13 residues in the CDR3. Germline values: CDR1 SGHTA, CDR2 FQGTGA. V shed 8 bases, J shed 0 bases, and the junction held 2 bases outside the gene matches. In nucleotides, the CDR3 is TGTGCCAGCCAACTAGCGAGCACAGATACGCAGTATTTT. Encoded protein: CASQLASTDTQYF.

This clonotype was seen repeatedly, ten times or more. The chain employs TRBV6-5 and TRBJ2-7; 8 bases map to TRBD2. CDR1 is MNHEY, CDR2 SVGAGI, per germline. V was clipped by 6 bases and J by 0 bases; unmatched bases: 10. There are 16 residues in the CDR3. The CDR3 sequence is CASSRGGSGSSYEQYF. The CDR3 bases are TGTGCCAGCAGCCGTGGTGGGAGCGGGAGCTCCTACGAGCAGTACTTC.

V usage is TRBV7-6 and J usage is TRBJ2-2, with 10 nucleotides matching TRBD1. The trim removed 5 bases at V and 1 base at J, leaving 4 bases unmatched. The germline V gene encodes CDR1 SGHVS and CDR2 FNYEAQ. The CDR3 is 16 amino acids. The CDR3 bases are TGTGCCAGCAGCCCCCGGGACAGGGGGAACACCGGGGAGCTGTTTTTT. This sequence encodes CASSPRDRGNTGELFF.

This clonotype was seen a few times. The V gene is TRBV7-8, the J gene TRBJ2-5; D perhaps matches TRBD2 (5 bases). The CDR3 has 12 amino acids. From germline, CDR1 is SGHVS and CDR2 FQNEAQ. Trimming pared 11 bases from V and 1 base from J, leaving 11 bases between. DNA for the CDR3: TGTGCCGGCACGGACTCCCAAGAGACCCAGTACTTC. This sequence encodes CAGTDSQETQYF.

This clonotype showed up just a few times. The J gene is TRBJ2-7, the V gene TRBV12-3 or TRBV12-4; D ambiguous. V was clipped by 6 bases and J by 3 bases, with 12 bases between them. There are 13 residues in the CDR3. The DNA for the CDR3 is TGTGCCAGCAGCCCGGACGTGGGCTACGAGCAGTACTTC. This gives the protein CASSPDVGYEQYF.

The rearrangement uses TRBV7-2 and TRBJ2-1; D not certain. V shed 3 bases and J shed 2 bases, with 8 bases lying between them. The CDR3 length is 14 residues. The V gene's germline CDR1 is SGHTA and CDR2 FQGNSA. The CDR3, as DNA: TGTGCCAGCAGCTTGAGCCTAGCCTACAATGAGCAGTTCTTC. It specifies CASSLSLAYNEQFF.

The chain recombines TRBV4-1 with TRBJ1-3; tentatively, D is TRBD1 (5 bases). The V end was cut by 4 bases, the J end by 4 bases, with 20 bases between. CDR3 length equals 17 residues. Germline CDR1 is MGHRA and CDR2 is YSYEKL. The CDR3 region is CASSRQGVVLRGNTIYF. CDR3 nucleotide sequence: TGCGCCAGCAGCCGGCAGGGCGTCGTTCTGAGGGGAAACACCATATATTTT.

This clonotype was found a few times. The rearrangement uses TRBV7-2 and TRBJ2-1; D is ambiguous. V lost 2 bases and J 0 bases, leaving 8 bases between the germline ends. This CDR3 is 15 amino acids long. Germline values: CDR1 SGHTA, CDR2 FQGNSA. CDR3 DNA: TGTGCCAGCAGCTTAATGGACCACTCCTACAATGAGCAGTTCTTC. It translates to CASSLMDHSYNEQFF.